This TCR beta chain derives from a study of molecular identifiers for immune sequencing clone quantification listed by TCRdb under 2018. The study in broad terms: For a replicate experiment, the RNA from either about 20,000 or 100,000 naive CD8 T cells was divided into five aliquots, and four of those aliquots went on to sequencing. This methods study benchmarked molecular-identifier clustering-based TCR repertoire sequencing (MIDCIRS) and TCR RNA copy counting, using CD8 T cells to do so.

The library was prepared using PCR. The instrument was an Illumina HiSeq 4000. Bulk TCR libraries were made following a previously described method, with the TCR primers given in Table S5. Total RNA was purified with the Qiagen AllPrep DNA/RNA kit. Before analysis, reads from multiple sequencing runs of one library were combined. Under the source paper's analysis protocol: Reads were retained only if an exact TCR constant sequence was present, and the retained reads were trimmed to 150 nt and grouped according to their 12-nt molecular barcodes. Reads in each barcode group were sub-clustered using a 15% Levenshtein threshold, and a quality-weighted consensus sequence was built for each RNA molecule. Non-functional sequences were filtered out, along with any lower-count sequence sitting one edit away from another sequence. Barcode sub-clusters with fewer than 20% of the maximum read count were removed, based on fitting two negative binomial distributions. TCRdb trimmed the raw reads at Q25, called clones with MiXCR and kept productive beta chains. Rows merge per CDR3 protein into single entries with the most common DNA and genes. The V and J calls were not made by the authors but by TCRdb's processing. Here the sample has about 640,000 distinct CDR3 sequences; roughly 21% occur a single time. 0.85% of the sample goes to the ten largest clones.

This clonotype was found many times. No cognate antigen has been identified for it. No much larger clone exists at a distance of one base, and base qualities are not known. Broad study findings and their caveats: Modeling estimated about three recovered TCR RNA copies per cell, compared with about ten by digital PCR, which implies around 33% capture efficiency. Spiked-in Jurkat TCR RNA equal to a single cell's worth was reported to be detectable even within 1,200,000 naive CD8 T cells. The naive libraries included spiked-in Jurkat TCR RNA (roughly ten copies' worth), and this Jurkat TCR RNA is not part of the donor repertoire. When barcode sub-clustering was omitted, TCR diversity was inflated by chimeric consensus sequences, with chimeras reaching as high as 47%. In CMV-specific effector cells, clones with more than 20 RNA copies contained over 97% of molecules, whereas in naive cells such clones contained under 1% of molecules. Identical TCR molecules sharing a barcode could cause highly expanded clone sizes to be underestimated.

Libraries of naive CD8 T cells were generated from roughly 18,000 to 920,000 sorted cells, with 10%, 30% or 50% of the purified RNA used. Naive CD8 T cells were FACS-sorted as CD8+CD4-CCR7+CD45RA+ on a BD FACSAria II into RLT Plus buffer. Detection sensitivity was tested by spiking Jurkat RNA equal to fewer than twelve TCR copies' worth into samples containing about 17,000-1,000,000 naive CD8 T cells. Enrichment of CD8 T cells was done with RosetteSep CD8+ T Cell Enrichment Cocktail plus Ficoll-Paque, and ACK red cell lysis came afterward. The clonotype originates from a human donor in good health. Some libraries in this study had Jurkat cell RNA spiked in. Sequenced: naive CD8+ T cells from blood, with Jurkat cell RNA spiked in. Taken with the paper, the label for cell subset or site translates to: FACS-sorted CD8+CD4-CCR7+CD45RA+ naive T cells.

The sequenced DNA: TGTGCCTGGAGTGTTGTTACCGTTAACTATGGCTACACCTTC. The encoded protein is CAWSVVTVNYGYTF. Here the chain combines TRBV30 and TRBJ1-2, with no confident D gene call. Trimming takes 0 bases from V and 1 base from J, and the germline ends sit 9 bases apart. Including cysteine and phenylalanine, the CDR3 has 14 amino acids. Here the CDR3 DNA is all that survives: 42 bases in frame from base 1. Looking up the germline V gene (reference sequence) yields CDR1 GTSNPN and CDR2 SVGIG.